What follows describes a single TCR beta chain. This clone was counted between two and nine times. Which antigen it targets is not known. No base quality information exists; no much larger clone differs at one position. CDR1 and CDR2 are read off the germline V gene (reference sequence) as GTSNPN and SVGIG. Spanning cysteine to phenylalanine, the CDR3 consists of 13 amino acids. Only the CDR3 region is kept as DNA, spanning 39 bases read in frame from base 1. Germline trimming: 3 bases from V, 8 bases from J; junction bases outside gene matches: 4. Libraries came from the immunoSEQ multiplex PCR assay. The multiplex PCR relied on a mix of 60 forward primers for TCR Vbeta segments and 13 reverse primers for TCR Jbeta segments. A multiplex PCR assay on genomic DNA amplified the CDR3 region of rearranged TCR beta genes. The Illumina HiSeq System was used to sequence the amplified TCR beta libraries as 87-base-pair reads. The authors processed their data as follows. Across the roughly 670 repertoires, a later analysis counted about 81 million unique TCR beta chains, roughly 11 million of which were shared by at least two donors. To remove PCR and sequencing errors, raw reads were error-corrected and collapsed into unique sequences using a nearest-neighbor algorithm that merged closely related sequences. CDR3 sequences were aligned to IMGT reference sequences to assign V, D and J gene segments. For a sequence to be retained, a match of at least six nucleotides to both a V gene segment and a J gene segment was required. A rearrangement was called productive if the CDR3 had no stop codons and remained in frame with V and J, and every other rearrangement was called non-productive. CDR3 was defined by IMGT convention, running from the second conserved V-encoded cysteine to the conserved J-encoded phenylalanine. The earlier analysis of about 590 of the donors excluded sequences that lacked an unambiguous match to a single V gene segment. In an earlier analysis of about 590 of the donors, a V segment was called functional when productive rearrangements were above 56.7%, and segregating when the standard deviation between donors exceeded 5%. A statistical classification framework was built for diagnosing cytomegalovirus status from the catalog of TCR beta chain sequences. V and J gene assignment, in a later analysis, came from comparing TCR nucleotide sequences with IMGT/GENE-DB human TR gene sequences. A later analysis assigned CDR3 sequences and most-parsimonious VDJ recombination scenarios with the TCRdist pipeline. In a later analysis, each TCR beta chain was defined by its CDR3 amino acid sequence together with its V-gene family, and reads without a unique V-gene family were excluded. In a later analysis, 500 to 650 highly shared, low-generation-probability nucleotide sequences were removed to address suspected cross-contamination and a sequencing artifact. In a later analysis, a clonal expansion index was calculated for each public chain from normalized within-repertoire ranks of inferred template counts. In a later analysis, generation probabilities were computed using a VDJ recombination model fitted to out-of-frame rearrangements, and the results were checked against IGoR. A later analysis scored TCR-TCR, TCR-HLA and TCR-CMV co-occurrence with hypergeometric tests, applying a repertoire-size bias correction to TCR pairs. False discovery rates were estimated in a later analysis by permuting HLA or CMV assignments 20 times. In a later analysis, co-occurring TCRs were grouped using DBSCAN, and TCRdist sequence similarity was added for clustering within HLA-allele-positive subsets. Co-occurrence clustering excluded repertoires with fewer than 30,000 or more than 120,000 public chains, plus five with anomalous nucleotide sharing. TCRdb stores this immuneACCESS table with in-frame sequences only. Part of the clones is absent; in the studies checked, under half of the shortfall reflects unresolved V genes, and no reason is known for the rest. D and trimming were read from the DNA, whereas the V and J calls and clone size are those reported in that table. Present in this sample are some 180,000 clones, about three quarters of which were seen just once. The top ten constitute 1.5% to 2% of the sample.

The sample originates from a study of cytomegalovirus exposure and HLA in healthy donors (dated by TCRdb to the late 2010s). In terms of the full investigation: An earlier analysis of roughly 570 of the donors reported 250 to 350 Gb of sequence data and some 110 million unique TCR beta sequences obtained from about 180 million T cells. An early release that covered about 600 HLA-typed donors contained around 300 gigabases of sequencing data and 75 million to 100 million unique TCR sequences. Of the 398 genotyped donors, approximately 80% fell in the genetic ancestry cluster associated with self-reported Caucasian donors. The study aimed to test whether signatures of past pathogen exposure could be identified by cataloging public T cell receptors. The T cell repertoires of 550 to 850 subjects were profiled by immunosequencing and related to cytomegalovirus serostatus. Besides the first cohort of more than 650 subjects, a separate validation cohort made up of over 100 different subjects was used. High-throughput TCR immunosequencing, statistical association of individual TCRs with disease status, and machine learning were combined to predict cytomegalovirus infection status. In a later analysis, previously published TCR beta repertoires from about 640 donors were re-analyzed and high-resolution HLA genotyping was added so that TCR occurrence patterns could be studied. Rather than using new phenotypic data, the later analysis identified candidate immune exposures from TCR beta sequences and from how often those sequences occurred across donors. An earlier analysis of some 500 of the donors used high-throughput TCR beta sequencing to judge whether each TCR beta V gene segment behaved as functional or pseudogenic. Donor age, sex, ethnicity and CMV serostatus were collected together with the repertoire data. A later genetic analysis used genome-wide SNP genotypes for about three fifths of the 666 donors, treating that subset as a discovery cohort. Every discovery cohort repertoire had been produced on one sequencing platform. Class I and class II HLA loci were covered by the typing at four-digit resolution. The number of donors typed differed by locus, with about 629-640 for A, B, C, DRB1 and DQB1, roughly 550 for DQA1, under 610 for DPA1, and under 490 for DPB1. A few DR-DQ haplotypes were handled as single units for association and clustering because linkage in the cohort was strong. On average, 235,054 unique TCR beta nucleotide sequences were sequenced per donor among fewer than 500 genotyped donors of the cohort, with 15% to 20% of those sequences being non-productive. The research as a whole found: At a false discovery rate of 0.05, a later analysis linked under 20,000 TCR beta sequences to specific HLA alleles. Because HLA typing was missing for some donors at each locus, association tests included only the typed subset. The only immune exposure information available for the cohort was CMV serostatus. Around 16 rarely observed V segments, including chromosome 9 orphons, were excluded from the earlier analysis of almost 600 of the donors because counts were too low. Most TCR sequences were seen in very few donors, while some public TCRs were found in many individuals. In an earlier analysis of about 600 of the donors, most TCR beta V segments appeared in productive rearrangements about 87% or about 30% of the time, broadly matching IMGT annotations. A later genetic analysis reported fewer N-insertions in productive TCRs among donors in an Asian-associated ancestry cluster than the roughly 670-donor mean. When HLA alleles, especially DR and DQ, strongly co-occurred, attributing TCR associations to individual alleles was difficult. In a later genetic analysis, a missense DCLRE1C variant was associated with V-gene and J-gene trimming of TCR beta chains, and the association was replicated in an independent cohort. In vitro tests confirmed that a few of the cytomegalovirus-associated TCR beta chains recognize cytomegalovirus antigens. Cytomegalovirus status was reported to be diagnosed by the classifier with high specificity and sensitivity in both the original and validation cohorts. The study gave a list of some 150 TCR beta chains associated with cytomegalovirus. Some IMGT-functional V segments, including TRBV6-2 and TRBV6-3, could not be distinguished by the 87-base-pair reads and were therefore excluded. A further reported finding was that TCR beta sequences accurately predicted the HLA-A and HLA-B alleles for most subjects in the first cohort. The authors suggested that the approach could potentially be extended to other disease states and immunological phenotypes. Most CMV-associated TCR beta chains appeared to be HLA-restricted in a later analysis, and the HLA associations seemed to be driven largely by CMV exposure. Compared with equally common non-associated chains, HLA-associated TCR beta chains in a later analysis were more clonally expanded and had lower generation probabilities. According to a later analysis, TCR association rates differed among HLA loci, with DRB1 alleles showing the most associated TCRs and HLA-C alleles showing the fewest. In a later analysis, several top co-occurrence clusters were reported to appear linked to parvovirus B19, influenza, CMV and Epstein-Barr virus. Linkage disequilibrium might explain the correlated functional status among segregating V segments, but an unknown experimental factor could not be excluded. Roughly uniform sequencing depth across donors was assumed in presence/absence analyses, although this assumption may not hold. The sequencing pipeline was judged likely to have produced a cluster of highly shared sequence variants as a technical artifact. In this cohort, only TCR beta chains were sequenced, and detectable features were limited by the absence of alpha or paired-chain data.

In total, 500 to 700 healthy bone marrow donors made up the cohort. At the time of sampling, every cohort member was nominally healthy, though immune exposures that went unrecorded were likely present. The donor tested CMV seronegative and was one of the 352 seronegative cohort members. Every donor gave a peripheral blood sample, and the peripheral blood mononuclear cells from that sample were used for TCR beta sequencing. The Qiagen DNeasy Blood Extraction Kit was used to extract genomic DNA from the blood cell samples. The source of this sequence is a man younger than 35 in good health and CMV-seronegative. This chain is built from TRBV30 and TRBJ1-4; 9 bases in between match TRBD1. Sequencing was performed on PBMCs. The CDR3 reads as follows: CAWRQGAGEKLFF. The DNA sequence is TGTGCCTGGAGACAGGGGGCGGGAGAAAAACTGTTTTTT.